The clone carrying this T cell receptor (beta chain) was detected once. The antigen is unknown. The germline CDR1 and CDR2 sequences are MNHEY and SVGAGI. The CDR3 sequence is 15 residues long. V lost 2 bases and J lost 2, with 9 bases in between. Only in-frame clones appear in the TCRdb table, and some are missing; sequencing was by immunoSEQ multiplex PCR. Of 60,000 to 70,000 clones listed, roughly 79% were seen once; the top ten hold over 2%. This sample was taken from a study of vaccination effects on CD4 cells after COVID-19. Study-level background: Either the BNT162b2 or mRNA-1273 vaccine was given to participants in two doses. Study findings and constraints: In vaccinees who were healthy, merely 1 out of 255 vaccine-induced clones cross-reacted with common cold coronaviruses. Late after vaccination, infection- and vaccine-induced clones showed marked clonal contraction.

The ViraFEST assay expanded antigen-specific CD4+ T cells with viral peptide pools before sequencing. Culture proceeded for approximately 9 days, and CD4+ T cells were then isolated. The sequence derives from a human donor who received a COVID-19 vaccine. This chain joins TRBV6-5 and TRBJ2-2, with D tentatively TRBD1 (5 bases). Here the sequenced sample was CD4+ T cells from PBMCs cultured with HCoV-229E spike peptides, taken before COVID-19 vaccination. The chain's CDR3 is CASSYAWTNTGELFF. Here the CDR3 DNA reads TGTGCCAGCAGTTACGCGTGGACAAACACCGGGGAGCTGTTTTTT.